This TCR beta chain derives from a study of a mutant IDH1 vaccine in newly diagnosed glioma. Whole-study context: Vaccine administration was initiated 4-6 weeks following radiotherapy alone, or with temozolomide cycles. Patients arrived already treated with radiotherapy, temozolomide, or both, most having had both.

Time point here: week 35, safety follow-up. Doses of 300 ug of mutant IDH1 20-mer peptide were given with topical imiquimod. Patients had eight vaccinations, in weeks 1, 3, 5, 7, 11, 15, 19 and 23. Each astrocytoma in the donors was new, WHO grade 3 or 4, IDH1-mutant and ATRX-lost. Germline V CDR1 and CDR2: ENHRY, SYGVKD. This CDR3 comprises 13 residues. V shed 2 bases, J shed 8 bases, and the junction held 5 bases outside the gene matches. The repertoire was sequenced with immunoSEQ multiplex PCR; TCRdb's copy has only in-frame clones and lacks some. The sample includes around 50,000 clones, roughly 91% seen only once; the top ten take around 5.7%. This clone was seen a single time. Antigen specificity is unknown.

The sample was PBMCs, taken from a glioma patient whose treatment included an IDH1 peptide vaccine. This rearrangement joins TRBV10-3 to TRBJ1-2; TRBD1 aligns across 7 bases. The origin of this receptor is a woman aged 35 to 49 with glioma. CDR3 nucleotide sequence: TGTGCCATCAGTGAGGTCAAGGGGGCCGGCTACACCTTC. Its translation is CAISEVKGAGYTF.